This record looks at one T cell receptor (beta chain) sequence and its context. Its antigen is as yet unknown. This sample stems from a study of human T cells and chemical hapten exposure. Findings and limits, study-wide: TCRs at a frequency above 1 in 1000 stayed unchanged with DPC sensitization.

Individual cDNA molecules in this library carried unique molecular identifiers. Methods used by the authors: Individual samples carried between 23,224 and 690,600 TCRs, with 95,638 as the median. TCRdb re-analysed the 5' RACE reads in MiXCR, keeping a single row per CDR3 protein. These V and J calls originate from TCRdb's pipeline instead of the authors' own analysis. The sample lists roughly 81,000 distinct CDR3 sequences, 15% to 20% occurring once. The V gene's germline CDR1 is SGHRS and CDR2 YFSETQ. V shed 0 bases and J 0 bases; nucleotides not matched to a gene: 4. CDR3 size: 16 residues. Blood, whole and unfractionated, served as the source for total RNA extraction.

This TCR was sampled from a female donor in good health. V gene TRBV5-1 combines with J gene TRBJ1-1, with 8 bases matching TRBD1. Here the CDR3 reads CASSLGAGGMNTEAFF. CDR3 sequence (DNA): TGCGCCAGCAGCTTGGGAGCAGGGGGCATGAACACTGAAGCTTTCTTT. The full variable domain, in which reference TRBV5-1 and TRBJ1-1 provide the parts outside the CDR3, is KAGVTQTPRYLIKTRGQQVTLSCSPISGHRSVSWYQQTPGQGLQFLFEYFSETQRNKGNFPGRFSGRQFSNSRSEMNVSTLELGDSALYLCASSLGAGGMNTEAFFGQGTRLTVV.